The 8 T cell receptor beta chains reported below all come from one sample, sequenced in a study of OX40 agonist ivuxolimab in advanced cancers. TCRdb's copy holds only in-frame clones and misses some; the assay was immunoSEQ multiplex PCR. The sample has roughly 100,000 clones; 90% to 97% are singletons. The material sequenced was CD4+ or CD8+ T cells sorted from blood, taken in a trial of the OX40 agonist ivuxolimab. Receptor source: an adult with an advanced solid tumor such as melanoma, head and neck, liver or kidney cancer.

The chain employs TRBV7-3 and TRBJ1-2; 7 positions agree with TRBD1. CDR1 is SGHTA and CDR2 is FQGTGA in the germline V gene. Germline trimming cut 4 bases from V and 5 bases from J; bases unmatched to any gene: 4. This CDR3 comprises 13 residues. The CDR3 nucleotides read TGTGCCAGCAGCTCTGACAGGGATTATGGCTACACCTTC. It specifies CASSSDRDYGYTF.

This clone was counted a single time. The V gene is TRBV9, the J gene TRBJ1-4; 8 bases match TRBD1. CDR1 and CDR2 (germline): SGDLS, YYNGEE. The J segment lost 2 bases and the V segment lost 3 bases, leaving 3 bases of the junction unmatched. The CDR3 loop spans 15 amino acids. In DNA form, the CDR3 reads TGTGCCAGCAGCGCGCAGGGGGCGACTAATGAAAAACTGTTTTTT. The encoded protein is CASSAQGATNEKLFF.

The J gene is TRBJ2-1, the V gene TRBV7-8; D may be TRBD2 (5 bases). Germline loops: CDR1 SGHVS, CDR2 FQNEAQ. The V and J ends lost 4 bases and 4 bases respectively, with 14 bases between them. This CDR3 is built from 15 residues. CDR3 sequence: CASSSPRSGYNEQFF. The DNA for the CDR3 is TGTGCCAGCAGCTCTCCGCGGAGCGGATACAATGAGCAGTTCTTC.

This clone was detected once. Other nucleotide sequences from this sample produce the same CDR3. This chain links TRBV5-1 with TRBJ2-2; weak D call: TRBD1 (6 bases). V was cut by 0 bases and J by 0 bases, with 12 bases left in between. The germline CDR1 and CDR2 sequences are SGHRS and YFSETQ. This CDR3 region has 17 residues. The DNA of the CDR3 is TGCGCCAGCAGCTTGGGGGGGCGGACCGCGAACACCGGGGAGCTGTTTTTT. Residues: CASSLGGRTANTGELFF.

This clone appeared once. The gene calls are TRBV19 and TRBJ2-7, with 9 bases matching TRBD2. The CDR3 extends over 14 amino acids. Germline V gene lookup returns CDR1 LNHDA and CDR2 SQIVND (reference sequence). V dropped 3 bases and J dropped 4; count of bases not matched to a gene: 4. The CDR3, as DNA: TGTGCCAGTAGTATGGGTACTAGCGGGTACGAGCAGTACTTC. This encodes CASSMGTSGYEQYF. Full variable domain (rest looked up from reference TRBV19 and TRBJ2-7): DGGITQSPKYLFRKEGQNVTLSCEQNLNHDAMYWYRQDPGQGLRLIYYSQIVNDFQKGDIAEGYSVSREKKESFPLTVTSAQKNPTAFYLCASSMGTSGYEQYFGPGTRLTVT.

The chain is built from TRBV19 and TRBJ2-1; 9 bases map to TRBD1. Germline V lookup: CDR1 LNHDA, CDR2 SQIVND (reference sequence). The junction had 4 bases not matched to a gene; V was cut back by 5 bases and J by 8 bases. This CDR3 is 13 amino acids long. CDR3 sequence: CASSGTGWYEQFF. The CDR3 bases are TGTGCCAGTAGTGGGACAGGGTGGTATGAGCAGTTCTTC.

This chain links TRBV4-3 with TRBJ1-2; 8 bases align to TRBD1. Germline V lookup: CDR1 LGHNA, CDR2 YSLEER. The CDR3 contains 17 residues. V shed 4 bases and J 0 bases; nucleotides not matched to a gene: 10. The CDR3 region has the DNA TGCGCCAGCAGCCCCCGGACAGGGAGCGGGGCTAACTATGGCTACACCTTC. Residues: CASSPRTGSGANYGYTF.

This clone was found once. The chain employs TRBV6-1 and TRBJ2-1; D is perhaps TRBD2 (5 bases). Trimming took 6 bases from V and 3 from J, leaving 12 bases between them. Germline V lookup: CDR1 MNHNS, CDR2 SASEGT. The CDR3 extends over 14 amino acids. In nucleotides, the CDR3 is TGTGCCAGCAGGAGGCGAGGGAGCTACAATGAGCAGTTCTTC. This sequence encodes CASRRRGSYNEQFF.